This T cell receptor beta chain is from a study of T cell responses to AZD1222 COVID-19 vaccine. Only in-frame clones appear in the TCRdb table, and some are missing; sequencing was by immunoSEQ multiplex PCR. The table lists 160,000 or so clones, about 89% of them singletons. About this clone: Its specificity is unknown.

CDR3 length equals 17 residues. Germline-derived CDR1 and CDR2 are SGHTA and FQGNSA. Trimming cost V 6 bases and J 6 bases, with 21 bases left between them. Findings and caveats of the study: No repertoire was sampled before or during the peak T cell response, only after it.

The sequence derives from an adult who received the AZD1222 COVID-19 vaccine. The sample here was peripheral blood, taken 28 days after the second AZD1222 dose. The rearrangement links TRBV7-2 to TRBJ1-6; D is unresolved. The CDR3 reads CASSASERALFNSPLHF. The CDR3 DNA reads as TGTGCCAGCAGTGCCTCGGAGAGGGCCCTCTTTAATTCACCCCTCCACTTT.